This T cell receptor beta chain was sequenced for a study of cytomegalovirus exposure and HLA in healthy donors. Study results and caveats: Researchers catalogued approximately 170 TCR beta chains as cytomegalovirus-associated. Later work showed greater clonal expansion in HLA-associated TCR beta chains than in equally common others. By a later analysis, the bulk of CMV-associated TCR beta chains appeared HLA-restricted. For TCR beta chains, V- and J-gene trimming was later linked to a missense DCLRE1C variant.

Germline assignment: CDR1 SGHAT and CDR2 FQNNGV. CDR3 length: 14 amino acids. J lost 9 bases, V lost 5 bases, and 7 bases had no gene match. PCR primers comprised 60 Vbeta and 13 Jbeta primers. Sequencing was performed with immunoSEQ multiplex PCR; in TCRdb, only in-frame clones are kept and a portion is missing. The repertoire consists of around 68,000 clones, with approximately 68% occurring once and the leading ten covering approximately 11%. In regard to this clone: Its specificity is unknown.

The sequencing input was PBMCs. The rearrangement uses TRBV11-2 and TRBJ1-6, with 7 positions matching TRBD1. The source of this sequence is a woman younger than 45 in good health and CMV-seronegative. Here the CDR3 reads CASSLRQGSSPLHF. In nucleotides, the CDR3 is TGTGCCAGCAGCCTCAGACAGGGAAGTTCACCCCTCCACTTT.